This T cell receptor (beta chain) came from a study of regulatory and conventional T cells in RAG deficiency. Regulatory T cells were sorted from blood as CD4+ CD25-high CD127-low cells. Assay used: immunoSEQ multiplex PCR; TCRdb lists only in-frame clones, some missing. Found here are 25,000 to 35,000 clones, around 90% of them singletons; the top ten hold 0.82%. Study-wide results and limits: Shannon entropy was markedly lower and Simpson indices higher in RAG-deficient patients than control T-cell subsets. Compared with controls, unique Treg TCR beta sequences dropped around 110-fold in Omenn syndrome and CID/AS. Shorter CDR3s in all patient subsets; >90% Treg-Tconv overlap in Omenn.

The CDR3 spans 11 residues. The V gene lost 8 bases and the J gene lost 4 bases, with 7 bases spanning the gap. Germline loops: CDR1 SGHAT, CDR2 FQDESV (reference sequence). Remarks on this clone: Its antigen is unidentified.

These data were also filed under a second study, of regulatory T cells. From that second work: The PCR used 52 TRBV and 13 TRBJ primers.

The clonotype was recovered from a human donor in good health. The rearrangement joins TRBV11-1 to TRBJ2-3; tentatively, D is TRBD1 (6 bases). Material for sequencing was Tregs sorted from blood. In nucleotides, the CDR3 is TGTGCCAGCGAGGGGGCAGATACGCAGTATTTT. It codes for CASEGADTQYF.